This T cell receptor beta chain was recorded in a study of cytomegalovirus exposure and HLA in healthy donors. Turning to this clone: Its antigen is not known.

The study's findings and limits: A missense variant in DCLRE1C was later tied to TCR beta V- and J-gene trimming.

PCR employed 60 Vbeta and 13 Jbeta primers. Here immunoSEQ multiplex PCR was the method, and the copy in TCRdb shows in-frame clones only, minus some. The profile shows around 150,000 clones, about two thirds of them singletons. This TCR came from a woman aged 25 to 39 in good health and CMV-seronegative. Sequenced: PBMCs.

This chain's CDR3 is CAISDTGGSEQYF. DNA for the CDR3: TGTGCCATCAGTGATACAGGGGGTAGCGAGCAGTACTTC. This sequence joins TRBV10-3 and TRBJ2-7, with 8 bases aligning to TRBD1. J lost 6 bases, V lost 3 bases, and 4 bases had no gene match. Germline lookup yields CDR1 ENHRY and CDR2 SYGVKD. The CDR3 runs to 13 residues.